A single sample is the source of the 31 T cell receptor beta chains below, sequenced in a study of regulatory T cells in long-lasting Graves disease. Time point described: persistent/refractory GD, antithyroid drugs over 5 years with positive TRAb. Making the TCR library involved RNA that had been extracted from PBMCs. HTBI primers from iRepertoire and Arm-PCR of CDR3 regions yielded the TCR beta libraries. TCRdb re-analysed the multiplex PCR reads in MiXCR, keeping a single row per CDR3 protein. The table shows about 400,000 distinct CDR3 sequences, with around 20% occurring only once. The source material was peripheral blood mononuclear cells (PBMCs), sampled when the disease was refractory, from a patient treated with antithyroid drugs. These receptor sequences come from a female donor with Graves disease.

This clonotype was recorded many times. The chain carries TRBV13 and TRBJ2-5; D not resolved. The CDR3 has 13 amino acids. V lost 1 base and J 1 base, leaving 4 bases between the germline ends. Germline-derived CDR1 and CDR2 are PRHDT and FYEKMQ (reference sequence). The CDR3 DNA follows: TGTGCCAGCAGCTTAGCAGCCCAAGAGACCCAGTACTTC. The encoded protein is CASSLAAQETQYF.

This clonotype appeared many times. J is TRBJ1-1 and V is TRBV28, with TRBD1 matching 7 bases. Looked up from germline, CDR1 is MDHEN and CDR2 is SYDVKM. The V gene end was trimmed by 6 bases and the J gene end by 0 bases; junction bases not matched to a gene: 13. The CDR3 length is 17 residues. CDR3: CASSRSPPDRMNTEAFF. For the CDR3, the DNA is TGTGCCAGCAGCCGGAGCCCCCCGGACAGGATGAACACTGAAGCTTTCTTT.

The chain joins TRBV3-1 to TRBJ1-3, with TRBD1 identical over 9 bases. V dropped 3 bases and J dropped 3; count of bases not matched to a gene: 3. Germline V gene data show CDR1 as LGHDT and CDR2 as YNNKEL (reference sequence). The CDR3 covers 15 residues. CDR3 sequence: CASSHRDRDGNTIYF. The CDR3 bases are TGTGCCAGCAGCCACCGGGACAGGGATGGAAACACCATATATTTT.

This clonotype was observed at least ten times. The J gene is TRBJ1-1, the V gene TRBV7-2, with D hard to call. Trimming removed 1 base at V and 5 bases at J, with 11 bases between. This CDR3 spans 14 amino acids. In germline, CDR1 is SGHTA, CDR2 FQGNSA. The CDR3 DNA reads TGTGCCAGCAGCTTAGGACTTGGGTATACTGAAGCTTTCTTT. It yields the protein CASSLGLGYTEAFF.

The chain recombines TRBV29-1 with TRBJ2-7; no reliable D call. The CDR3 extends over 12 amino acids. Germline CDR1 reads SQVTM; CDR2 reads ANQGSEA. Trimming took off 2 bases at V and 3 bases at J, with 8 bases between the two ends. This CDR3 reads CSVETLRYEQYF. Written as DNA, the CDR3 is TGCAGCGTTGAAACCCTGCGCTACGAGCAGTACTTC.

V usage is TRBV7-8 and J usage is TRBJ1-5; 7 bases are shared with TRBD1. V was clipped by 4 bases and J by 1 base; unmatched bases: 7. Germline CDR1 and CDR2: SGHVS and FQNEAQ. This CDR3 contains 16 residues. CDR3 in amino acids: CASSSTGVGSNQPQHF. CDR3 in DNA: TGTGCCAGCAGCTCCACAGGGGTAGGAAGCAATCAGCCCCAGCATTTT. The complete variable domain, with remaining parts taken from reference TRBV7-8 and TRBJ1-5, reads GAGVSQSPRYKVAKRGQDVALRCDPISGHVSLFWYQQALGQGPEFLTYFQNEAQLDKSGLPSDRFFAERPEGSVSTLKIQRTQQEDSAVYLCASSSTGVGSNQPQHFGDGTRLSIL.

This clonotype was seen a handful of times. V usage is TRBV15 and J usage is TRBJ2-5; a possible D gene is TRBD1 (6 bases). Germline CDR1 LNHNV, CDR2 YYDKDF (reference sequence). V shed 0 bases and J shed 5 bases, with 10 bases lying between them. This CDR3 has 14 amino acids. CDR3 protein: CATSRDRQGETQYF. The CDR3 DNA is TGTGCCACCAGCAGAGATCGTCAGGGGGAGACCCAGTACTTC.

The J gene is TRBJ1-1, the V gene TRBV5-1; D possibly corresponds to TRBD1 (5 bases). Trimming shortened V by 3 bases and J by 6 bases, and 12 bases separated the two germline ends. In germline, CDR1 is SGHRS, CDR2 YFSETQ. The CDR3 length is 13 residues. The CDR3 DNA follows: TGCGCCAGCAGCTGGGGCGATCGACCTGAAGCTTTCTTT. Its translation is CASSWGDRPEAFF.

This clonotype has ten or more counts. The V call is TRBV28, the J call TRBJ2-7, with 9 bases identical to TRBD1. After removal of 5 bases from V and 3 bases from J, the junction contained 5 bases not matched to a gene. This CDR3 is built from 14 residues. Germline V gene lookup returns CDR1 MDHEN and CDR2 SYDVKM. CDR3 in DNA: TGTGCCAGCAGTCTGGGGGACAGGGACTACGAGCAGTACTTC. It codes for CASSLGDRDYEQYF.

This clonotype has just a few counts. The CDR3 spells CASSRVAGNTIYF. Here the CDR3 DNA reads TGCGCCAGCTCCCGGGTGGCTGGAAACACCATATATTTT. This chain joins TRBV5-1 and TRBJ1-3, with D hard to call. With 7 bases removed from V and 2 bases from J, the gap between germline ends came to 10 bases. The CDR3 extends over 13 amino acids. CDR1 and CDR2 (germline): SGHRS, YFSETQ.

Comments on this clonotype: This may stem from a read error, because a much larger clone lies one nucleotide away. The chain recombines TRBV7-2 with TRBJ2-7; D not certain. V lost 5 bases and J lost 6, with 11 bases in between. Germline loops: CDR1 SGHTA, CDR2 FQGNSA. The CDR3 runs to 12 residues. The CDR3 region has the DNA TGTGCCAGCAGCGAGTCCCCCCTCGAGCAGTACTTC. This sequence encodes CASSESPLEQYF.

This clonotype was counted between two and nine times. This chain uses TRBV30 with TRBJ1-1; weak D call: TRBD1 (5 bases). V dropped 1 base and J dropped 0 bases, with 6 bases sitting between them. Germline CDR1 is GTSNPN and CDR2 is SVGIG (reference sequence). The CDR3 sequence is 13 residues long. CDR3 sequence: CAWSEGMNTEAFF. In nucleotides, the CDR3 is TGTGCCTGGAGTGAGGGGATGAACACTGAAGCTTTCTTT.

The gene calls are TRBV19 and TRBJ1-1; TRBD1 matches 7 bases. The germline CDR1 and CDR2 sequences are LNHDA and SQIVND (reference sequence). The length of the CDR3 is 14 residues. V shed 6 bases, J shed 4 bases, and the junction held 8 bases outside the gene matches. The CDR3 loop is CASSTQGSGTEAFF. CDR3 nucleotide sequence: TGTGCCAGTAGCACACAGGGGTCGGGCACTGAAGCTTTCTTT.

This sequence joins TRBV28 and TRBJ2-1; D is undetermined. This CDR3 contains 15 residues. V was trimmed by 5 bases and J by 12 bases, leaving 23 bases between them. Germline assignment: CDR1 MDHEN and CDR2 SYDVKM. CDR3 nucleotide sequence: TGTGCCAGCAGTGGGCCATTGGCTCTTTCTGTTAGGCAGTTCTTC. Residues: CASSGPLALSVRQFF.

This clonotype was seen repeatedly, ten times or more. The chain recombines TRBV7-9 with TRBJ2-5, with D possibly being TRBD2 (6 bases). The germline V gene encodes CDR1 SEHNR and CDR2 FQNEAQ (reference sequence). The CDR3 has 14 residues. V was shortened by 5 bases and J by 1 base, with 11 bases between the two germline ends. The chain's CDR3 is CASSRPGLQETQYF. The DNA for the CDR3 is TGTGCCAGCAGCCGTCCGGGACTCCAAGAGACCCAGTACTTC.

V usage is TRBV24-1 and J usage is TRBJ2-5, with D uncertain. Germline loops: CDR1 KGHDR, CDR2 SFDVKD. The CDR3 sequence is 11 residues long. V was clipped by 5 bases and J by 4 bases, with 4 bases between them. The CDR3 sequence is CATSVAETQYF. The DNA of the CDR3 is TGTGCCACCAGTGTGGCAGAGACCCAGTACTTC.

In its sample, this clonotype was seen a few times. The chain carries TRBV6-1 and TRBJ2-7; 14 nucleotides line up with TRBD2. CDR3 length: 16 amino acids. V lost 5 bases and J lost 7; bases outside the gene matches: 10. Germline assignment: CDR1 MNHNS and CDR2 SASEGT. The CDR3 sequence: CASSTNRGTSGREQYF. The CDR3 DNA follows: TGTGCCAGCAGTACCAACCGTGGGACTAGCGGGAGAGAGCAGTACTTC.

This clonotype was observed many times. The CDR3, as DNA: TGCAGTGCTAGAGGGCCGGCGGGAGGGTACGAGCAGTACTTC. Protein sequence: CSARGPAGGYEQYF. This rearrangement joins TRBV20-1 to TRBJ2-7; 9 nucleotides match TRBD2. Germline V CDR1 and CDR2: DFQATT, SNEGSKA (reference sequence). V shed 1 base, J shed 4 bases, and the junction held 5 bases outside the gene matches. The CDR3 contains 14 residues.

The chain has TRBV20-1 and TRBJ2-5, with a tentative D call TRBD2 (5 bases). V was shortened by 3 bases and J by 4 bases, with 15 bases between the two germline ends. The CDR3 covers 14 residues. Germline-derived CDR1 and CDR2 are DFQATT and SNEGSKA (reference sequence). The DNA of the CDR3 is TGCAGTGCTAGCCCGGGGAGCAAAGGAGAGACCCAGTACTTC. It is translated as CSASPGSKGETQYF.

This clonotype was observed a handful of times. V is TRBV6-5 and J is TRBJ1-4; no clear D. The CDR3 contains 16 residues. The germline gives CDR1 MNHEY, CDR2 SVGAGI. The V and J ends lost 2 bases and 5 bases respectively, with 15 bases between them. CDR3 residues: CASSYGWAGQNEKLFF. CDR3 coding DNA: TGTGCCAGCAGTTACGGTTGGGCAGGCCAGAATGAAAAACTGTTTTTT.

This clonotype was seen a few times. The junction and the germline gene differ at one end; a read error may be behind it. This chain joins TRBV7-7 and TRBJ2-2; 9 nucleotides align to TRBD2. Per the germline V gene, CDR1 is SSHAT and CDR2 is FNYEAQ (reference sequence). This CDR3 has 17 residues. The CDR3 loop reads CASSLASGRSEVGELFF. The CDR3 DNA reads as TGTGCTAGCAGCTTAGCGAGCGGGAGGAGCGAGGTCGGGGAGCTGTTTTTT.

There are many counts of this clonotype. For the CDR3, the DNA is TGTGCCAGCAGCAAAGGGACAGCGATGAACACTGAAGCTTTCTTT. Its translation: CASSKGTAMNTEAFF. The V call is TRBV3-1, the J call TRBJ1-1, with 7 bases fitting TRBD1. With 5 bases clipped from V and 0 bases from J, the junction kept 6 bases outside the gene matches. Germline V gene sequence: CDR1 LGHDT, CDR2 YNNKEL (reference sequence). The CDR3 totals 15 residues.

The chain combines TRBV2 with TRBJ2-7; TRBD1 agrees at 7 bases. CDR3 length: 13 amino acids. The germline V gene has CDR1 SNHLY and CDR2 FYNNEI. V shed 7 bases, J shed 0 bases, and the junction held 3 bases outside the gene matches. The CDR3 nucleotides read TGTGCCAGCAAAAGGGACAGCTCCTACGAGCAGTACTTC. Encoded protein: CASKRDSSYEQYF.

This clonotype was seen ten or more times. The chain combines TRBV2 with TRBJ2-7, with a possible D match to TRBD2 (6 bases). The CDR3 is 14 amino acids. Per germline, CDR1 SNHLY and CDR2 FYNNEI. The V end lost 6 bases, the J end lost 5 bases, and 17 bases lay between the germline ends. CDR3 in amino acids: CASRWREGENEQYF. In DNA, the CDR3 is TGTGCCAGCAGATGGCGGGAAGGGGAAAACGAGCAGTACTTC.

This clonotype was seen ten or more times. This rearrangement joins TRBV10-3 to TRBJ1-1, with no clear D. CDR1 is ENHRY and CDR2 is SYGVKD in the germline V gene. This CDR3 is built from 14 residues. V was cut by 0 bases and J by 0 bases, with 5 bases left in between. CDR3 region: CAISESIMNTEAFF. CDR3 sequence (DNA): TGTGCCATCAGTGAGTCGATTATGAACACTGAAGCTTTCTTT.

This clonotype appeared many times. The chain couples TRBV28 to TRBJ2-7, with 12 nucleotides matching TRBD2. The J segment lost 2 bases and the V segment lost 5 bases, leaving 10 bases of the junction unmatched. CDR1 is MDHEN, CDR2 SYDVKM, per germline. The CDR3 contains 17 residues. The CDR3 nucleotides read TGTGCCAGCAGTCTACTAAGGACTAGCGGGATACCCTACGAGCAGTACTTC. Protein: CASSLLRTSGIPYEQYF.

This rearrangement joins TRBV7-2 to TRBJ2-3; D may be TRBD1 (6 bases). The CDR3 is made up of 17 amino acids. V lost 6 bases, J lost 4 bases, and 23 bases lay in between. Germline assignment: CDR1 SGHTA and CDR2 FQGNSA. The CDR3: CASSFPSRTAGPDTQYF. The CDR3 DNA reads TGTGCCAGCAGTTTCCCGTCTAGGACAGCCGGCCCAGATACGCAGTATTTT.

This clonotype showed up just a few times. The chain links TRBV12-3 or TRBV12-4 to TRBJ2-2, with 11 bases matching TRBD1. The CDR3 contains 14 residues. The V gene end was trimmed by 4 bases and the J gene end by 9 bases; junction bases not matched to a gene: 4. CDR3 in amino acids: CASSSGQGAWELFF. CDR3 DNA: TGTGCCAGCAGTTCCGGACAGGGGGCCTGGGAGCTGTTTTTT.

This clonotype showed up many times. The rearrangement joins TRBV20-1 to TRBJ2-5; D may be TRBD1 (5 bases). The V end was cut by 0 bases, the J end by 7 bases, with 21 bases between. CDR1 and CDR2 from the germline V gene are DFQATT and SNEGSKA (reference sequence). The CDR3 length is 16 residues. In nucleotides, the CDR3 is TGCAGTGCTAGAGATCTCGCAAAGGGGTCGAAGGTGACCCAGTACTTC. Its protein is CSARDLAKGSKVTQYF.

This sequence joins TRBV19 and TRBJ2-2; 10 bases map to TRBD1. CDR3 length equals 16 residues. The germline V gene has CDR1 LNHDA and CDR2 SQIVND (reference sequence). With V trimmed by 5 bases and J by 5 bases, 8 bases remained unmatched. The chain's CDR3 is CASSPRDRGPTGELFF. CDR3 sequence (DNA): TGTGCCAGTAGTCCCAGGGACAGGGGACCTACCGGGGAGCTGTTTTTT.

The V gene is TRBV30, the J gene TRBJ2-5, with 11 bases fitting TRBD2. The CDR3 consists of 17 residues. Germline lookup yields CDR1 GTSNPN and CDR2 SVGIG (reference sequence). The V segment lost 2 bases and the J segment 5 bases; nucleotides outside the gene matches: 13. CDR3 sequence reads: CAWSQSSGRAEVETQYF. In nucleotides, the CDR3 is TGTGCCTGGAGTCAAAGTAGCGGGAGGGCGGAAGTCGAGACCCAGTACTTC.